The TCR beta chain under discussion was sequenced for a study of T-cell reconstitution after alpha-beta-depleted transplantation in children. Findings and caveats of the study: Several hundred graft clones that had expanded were reportedly the source of alpha-beta T cells about two months after transplant. Diversity and T-cell counts at one year after transplant derived mostly from new T cells.

This CDR3 is built from 12 residues. V lost 4 bases, J lost 5 bases, and 6 bases lay in between. Germline lookup yields CDR1 LNHDA and CDR2 SQIVND (reference sequence). It was with unique molecular identifiers that the TCRbeta library was prepared. A single record per CDR3 protein comes from TCRdb applying MiXCR to the PCR reads. The data hold more than 400,000 distinct CDR3 sequences, with about an eighth observed a single time. The table lists this clonotype with a few counts. Its antigen is currently unknown. The sequencing used PBMCs, mostly from graft donor cells, collected 180 days after TCRalphabeta/CD19-depleted stem cell transplant. The rearrangement joins TRBV19 to TRBJ1-5, with D hard to call. The source is a female patient aged 2 to 10 who had a stem cell transplant for aplastic anemia, so the T cells may come from the graft donor. DNA for the CDR3: TGTGCCAGTAGTACTTGGGATCAGCCCCAGCATTTT. Translating it yields CASSTWDQPQHF. The entire variable domain, with the rest obtained from reference TRBV19 and TRBJ1-5, is as follows: DGGITQSPKYLFRKEGQNVTLSCEQNLNHDAMYWYRQDPGQGLRLIYYSQIVNDFQKGDIAEGYSVSREKKESFPLTVTSAQKNPTAFYLCASSTWDQPQHFGDGTRLSIL.